This T cell receptor beta chain originates from a study of cytomegalovirus exposure and HLA in healthy donors. Both 60 Vbeta primers and 13 Jbeta primers went into the PCR. The table came from immunoSEQ multiplex PCR; TCRdb's copy has only in-frame clones and leaves some out. Of approximately 80,000 clones detected, roughly two thirds appear once; the ten largest clones hold approximately 16%. A word on this clone: Its cognate antigen is unknown.

This CDR3 region has 14 residues. Trimming took 2 bases from V and 4 from J, leaving 9 bases between them. Germline CDR1 reads PRHDT; CDR2 reads FYEKMQ (reference sequence). Study results and caveats: Most likely, a cluster of highly shared sequence variants arose as a sequencing artifact. A few V segments could not be told apart, such as TRBV6-2 and TRBV6-3, and were left out. Analyses of presence and absence presupposed an approximately uniform sequencing depth across donors.

The sequence came from a woman aged 40 to 50 in good health and CMV-seropositive. Sequenced: PBMCs. The rearrangement joins TRBV13 to TRBJ1-3, with TRBD1 as a possible D gene (5 bases). The CDR3 sequence is CASSLRGSGNTIYF. CDR3 nucleotides: TGTGCCAGCAGCTTAAGGGGATCCGGAAACACCATATATTTT.